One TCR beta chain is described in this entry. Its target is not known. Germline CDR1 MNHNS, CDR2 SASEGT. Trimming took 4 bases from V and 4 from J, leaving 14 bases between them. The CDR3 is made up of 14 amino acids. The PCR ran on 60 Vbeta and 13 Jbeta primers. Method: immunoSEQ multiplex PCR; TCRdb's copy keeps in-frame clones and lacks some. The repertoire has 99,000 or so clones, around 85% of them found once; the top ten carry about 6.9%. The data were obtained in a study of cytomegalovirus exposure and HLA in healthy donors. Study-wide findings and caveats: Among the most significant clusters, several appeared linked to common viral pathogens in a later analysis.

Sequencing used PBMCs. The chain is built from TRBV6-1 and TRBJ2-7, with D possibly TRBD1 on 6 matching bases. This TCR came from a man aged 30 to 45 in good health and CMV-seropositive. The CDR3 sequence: CASSGAGVGYEQYF. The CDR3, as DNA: TGTGCCAGCAGTGGGGCAGGGGTCGGGTACGAGCAGTACTTC.